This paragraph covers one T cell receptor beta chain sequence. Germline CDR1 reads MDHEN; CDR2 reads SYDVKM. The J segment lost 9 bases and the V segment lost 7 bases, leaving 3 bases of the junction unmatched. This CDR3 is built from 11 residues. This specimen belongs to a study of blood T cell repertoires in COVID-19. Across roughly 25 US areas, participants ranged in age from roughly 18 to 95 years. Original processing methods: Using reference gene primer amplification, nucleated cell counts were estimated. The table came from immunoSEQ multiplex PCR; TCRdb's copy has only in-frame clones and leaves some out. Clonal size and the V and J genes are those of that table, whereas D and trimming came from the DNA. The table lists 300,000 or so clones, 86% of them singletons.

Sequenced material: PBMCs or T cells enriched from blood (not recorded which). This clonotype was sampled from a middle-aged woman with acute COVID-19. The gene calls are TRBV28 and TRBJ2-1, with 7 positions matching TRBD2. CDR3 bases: TGTGCCAGCATAGGGAGGGCTGAGCAGTTCTTC. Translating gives CASIGRAEQFF. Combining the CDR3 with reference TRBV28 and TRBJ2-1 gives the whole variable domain DVKVTQSSRYLVKRTGEKVFLECVQDMDHENMFWYRQDPGLGLRLIYFSYDVKMKEKGDIPEGYSVSREKKERFSLILESASTNQTSMYLCASIGRAEQFFGPGTRLTVL.